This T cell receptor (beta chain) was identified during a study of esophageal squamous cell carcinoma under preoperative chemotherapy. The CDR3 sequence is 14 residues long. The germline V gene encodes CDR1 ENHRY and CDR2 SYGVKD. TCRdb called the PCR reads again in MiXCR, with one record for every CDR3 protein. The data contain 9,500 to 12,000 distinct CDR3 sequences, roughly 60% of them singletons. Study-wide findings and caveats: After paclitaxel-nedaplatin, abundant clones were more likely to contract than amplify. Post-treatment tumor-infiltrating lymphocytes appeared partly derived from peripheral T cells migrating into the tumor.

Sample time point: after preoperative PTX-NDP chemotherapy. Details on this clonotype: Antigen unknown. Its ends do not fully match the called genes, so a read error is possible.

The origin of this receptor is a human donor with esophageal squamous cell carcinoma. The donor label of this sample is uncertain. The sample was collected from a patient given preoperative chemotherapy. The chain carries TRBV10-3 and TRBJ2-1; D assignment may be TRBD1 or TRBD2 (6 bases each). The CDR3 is CAGKGGGNTETQYF. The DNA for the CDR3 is TGTGCGGGGAAGGGGGGCGGGAACACAGAGACCCAGTATTTC.